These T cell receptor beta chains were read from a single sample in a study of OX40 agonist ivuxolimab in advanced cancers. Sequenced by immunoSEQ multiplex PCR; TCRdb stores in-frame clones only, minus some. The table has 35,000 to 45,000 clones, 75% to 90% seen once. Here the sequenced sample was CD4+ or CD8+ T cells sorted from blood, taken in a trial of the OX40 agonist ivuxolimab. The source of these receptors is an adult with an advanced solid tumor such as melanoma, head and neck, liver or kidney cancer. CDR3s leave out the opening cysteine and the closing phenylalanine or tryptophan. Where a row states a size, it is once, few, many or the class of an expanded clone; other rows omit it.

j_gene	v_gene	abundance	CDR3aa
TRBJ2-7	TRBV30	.	AWSGLAGGRSSYEQY
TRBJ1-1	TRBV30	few	AWLRLDGNTEAF
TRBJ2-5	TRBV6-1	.	ASSTSGEETQY
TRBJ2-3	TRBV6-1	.	ASSGSPDTQY
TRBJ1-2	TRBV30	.	AWSVQVLNYGYT
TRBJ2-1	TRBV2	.	ASSDSLGGLNEQF
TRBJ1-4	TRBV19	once	ASSIRDRGEKLF
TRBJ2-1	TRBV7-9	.	ASSFQLLAVYNEQF
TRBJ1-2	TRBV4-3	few	ASSPDRESNYGYT
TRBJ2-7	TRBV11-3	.	ASSLPSPVSYEQY
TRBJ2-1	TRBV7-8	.	ASSKTSGTGYNEQF
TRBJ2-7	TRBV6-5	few	ASRDTDGDIYEQY
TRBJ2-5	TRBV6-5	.	ASSSDRKETQY
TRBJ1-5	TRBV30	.	AWSSGIGNQPQH
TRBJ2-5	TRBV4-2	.	ASSQDRAGGRETQY
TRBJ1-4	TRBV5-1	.	ASSPGLEINEKLF
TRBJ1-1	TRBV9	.	ASSVDGNTEAF
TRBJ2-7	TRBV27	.	ASSLNRDRGEQY
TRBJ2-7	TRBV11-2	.	ASSLARYEQY
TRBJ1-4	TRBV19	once	ASSMTDPWIPEKLF
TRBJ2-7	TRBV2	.	ASRGGSYEQY
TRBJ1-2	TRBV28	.	ASSSGQDYGYT
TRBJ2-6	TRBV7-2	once	ASSLKVSFAPSGANVLT
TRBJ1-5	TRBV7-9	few	ASSSSDGNQPQH
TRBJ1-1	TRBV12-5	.	ASGLVGNTEAF
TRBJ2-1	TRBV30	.	AWSWSYNEQF
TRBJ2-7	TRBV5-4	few	ATRQGEYEQY
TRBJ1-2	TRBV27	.	ASRSGTANYGYT
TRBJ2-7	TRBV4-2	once	ASSQASGSYEQY
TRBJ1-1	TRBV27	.	ASSGPLSEAF
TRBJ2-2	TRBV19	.	ASKESQGAPAGELF
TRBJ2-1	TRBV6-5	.	ASSYYGTWDSNEQF
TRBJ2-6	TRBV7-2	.	ASSLDLVHSGANVLT
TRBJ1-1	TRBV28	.	ASSLVGETEAF
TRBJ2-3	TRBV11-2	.	ASSFDGQLTDTQY
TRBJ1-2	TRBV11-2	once	ASSFGQDRVGYT
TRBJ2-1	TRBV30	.	AWSPRGASSYNEQF
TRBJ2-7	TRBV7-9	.	ASSEGHAYEQY
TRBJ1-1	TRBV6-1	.	ASSGGPWGKNTEAF
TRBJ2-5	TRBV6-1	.	ASRGGAVQETQY
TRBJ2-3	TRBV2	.	ASRWTGFGTDTQY
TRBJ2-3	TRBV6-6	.	ASSYLRTERTDTQY
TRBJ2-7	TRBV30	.	AWGTSGYEQY